Each of the 25 T cell receptor beta chains below was sequenced from the same sample in a study of Graves' ophthalmopathy and Graves' hyperthyroidism. Using RNA transcripts, the TCR beta CDR3 regions were amplified. Second-round multiplex PCR came after first-round RT-PCR with HTBI primers. TCRdb passed the multiplex PCR reads through MiXCR, listing each CDR3 protein once. Of approximately 460,000 distinct CDR3 sequences in the sample, around an eighth were seen once. Sequenced: blood. The receptor source for this set is a woman aged 25 to 39 with Graves' ophthalmopathy.

This rearrangement joins TRBV6-5 to TRBJ2-5; perhaps TRBD1 as D (5 bases). Trimming removed 4 bases from V and 3 bases from J, with 9 bases in between. The CDR3 consists of 13 residues. Germline CDR1 reads MNHEY; CDR2 reads SVGAGI. CDR3 nucleotide sequence: TGTGCCAGCAGTTGGGGCGCGAAAGAGACCCAGTACTTC. Translation gives CASSWGAKETQYF.

The chain uses TRBV12-3 or TRBV12-4 and TRBJ1-5; D may be TRBD1 (6 bases). CDR3 length: 16 residues. Trimming stripped 5 bases from V and 6 bases from J, with 20 bases between. CDR3 DNA sequence: TGTGCCAGCAGTACCAGGGGAGGGGTTGTCGGTCAGCCCCAGCATTTT. This gives the protein CASSTRGGVVGQPQHF.

This clonotype was detected many times. The V and J genes are TRBV6-5 and TRBJ2-5, with D possibly matching TRBD2 (7 bases). The CDR3 is 15 residues long. Germline V CDR1 and CDR2: MNHEY, SVGAGI. V dropped 1 base and J dropped 2 bases, with 11 bases sitting between them. The DNA of the CDR3 is TGTGCCAGCAGTTACTGGGGGGGGCAGCAAGAGACCCAGTACTTC. It is translated as CASSYWGGQQETQYF.

In this sample, this clonotype turned up many times. J is TRBJ1-6 and V is TRBV3-1; 7 bases agree with TRBD1. Germline CDR1 and CDR2: LGHDT and YNNKEL (reference sequence). This CDR3 comprises 14 residues. J was trimmed by 6 bases and V by 3 bases; bases with no gene match: 2. The CDR3 is CASSHRDSNSPLHF. CDR3 DNA sequence: TGTGCCAGCAGCCATCGGGACAGTAATTCACCCCTCCACTTT.

This clonotype was counted at least ten times. The chain combines TRBV24-1 with TRBJ2-5; no firm D call. The germline V gene encodes CDR1 KGHDR and CDR2 SFDVKD. V was trimmed by 3 bases and J by 0 bases, leaving 4 bases between them. This CDR3 region has 13 residues. In nucleotides, the CDR3 is TGTGCCACCAGTGATGGGTACCAAGAGACCCAGTACTTC. This gives the protein CATSDGYQETQYF.

This clonotype was recorded at least ten times. V and J are TRBV12-3 or TRBV12-4 and TRBJ2-2; D remains unclear. This CDR3 comprises 12 residues. The V and J ends lost 6 bases and 2 bases respectively, with 4 bases between them. The CDR3 is CASRRNTGELFF. In nucleotides, the CDR3 is TGTGCCAGCAGGAGAAACACCGGGGAGCTGTTTTTT.

This clonotype was detected many times. V is TRBV12-3 or TRBV12-4 and J is TRBJ1-1; TRBD1 might be the D (6 bases). The CDR3 loop spans 15 amino acids. Deletions cut 7 bases from V and 1 base from J, with 16 bases between. CDR3 in DNA: TGTGCCAGCAAAGTGAGAACAGGGAGGAACACTGAAGCTTTCTTT. Its translation: CASKVRTGRNTEAFF.

Many counts were recorded for this clonotype. The chain employs TRBV5-1 and TRBJ2-7; tentative D call: TRBD2 (5 bases). The CDR3 consists of 15 residues. CDR1 SGHRS and CDR2 YFSETQ come from the germline V gene. With 1 base removed from V and 3 bases from J, the gap between germline ends came to 14 bases. The CDR3 DNA follows: TGCGCCAGCAGCTTGTTCGCGGGCCACCTCTACGAGCAGTACTTC. Translation: CASSLFAGHLYEQYF.

This clonotype occurred a few times. V is TRBV11-2 and J is TRBJ1-1; maybe TRBD1 (6 bases). Germline V lookup: CDR1 SGHAT, CDR2 FQNNGV. V lost 5 bases and J 2 bases, leaving 15 bases between the germline ends. The CDR3 spans 15 residues. This chain's CDR3 is CASSPHWGGNTEAFF. CDR3 nucleotides: TGTGCCAGCAGCCCTCATTGGGGGGGCAACACTGAAGCTTTCTTT.

This clonotype has at least ten counts. Compared with germline, one end of the junction differs, possibly owing to a read error. This chain connects TRBV12-3 or TRBV12-4 to TRBJ2-7; D unresolved. This CDR3 is built from 12 residues. The CDR3 is CASSLWRDGPRF. For the CDR3, the DNA is TGTGCCAGCAGTTTATGGAGAGATGGGCCCCGCTTC.

Many counts were recorded for this clonotype. The chain employs TRBV6-2 or TRBV6-3 and TRBJ1-5, with a weak D call TRBD1 (5 bases). The CDR3 loop spans 13 amino acids. Germline CDR1 and CDR2: MNHEY and SVGEGT. Trimming cost V 6 bases and J 6 bases, with 12 bases left between them. CDR3 region: CASRTAGGQPQHF. CDR3 nucleotide sequence: TGTGCCAGCAGGACAGCGGGGGGTCAGCCCCAGCATTTT.

This clonotype was observed at least ten times. The chain couples TRBV28 to TRBJ1-1; D unclear. V was clipped by 3 bases and J by 0 bases, with 11 bases between them. Germline loops: CDR1 MDHEN, CDR2 SYDVKM. This CDR3 has 15 residues. The CDR3, as DNA: TGTGCCAGCAGTTTGGGTTTATGGATGAACACTGAAGCTTTCTTT. This gives the protein CASSLGLWMNTEAFF.

The rearrangement uses TRBV25-1 and TRBJ2-7; a weak D match, TRBD1 (7 bases). The CDR3 length is 20 residues. Germline V lookup: CDR1 MGHDK, CDR2 SYGVNS. V was trimmed by 5 bases and J by 2 bases, leaving 31 bases between them. The CDR3 loop is CASSPSPGGKGQQPAYEQYF. The CDR3 region has the DNA TGTGCCAGCAGTCCTTCCCCAGGGGGGAAGGGTCAGCAGCCTGCCTACGAGCAGTACTTC.

This clonotype was observed at least ten times. This rearrangement joins TRBV5-1 to TRBJ1-3, with D possibly matching TRBD1 (6 bases). The CDR3 is made up of 16 amino acids. The germline V and J ends were trimmed by 4 bases and 0 bases, with 14 bases remaining between them. Germline V gene sequence: CDR1 SGHRS, CDR2 YFSETQ. This CDR3 reads CASSERQAHSGNTIYF. As DNA, the CDR3 is TGCGCCAGCAGCGAGAGACAGGCCCACTCTGGAAACACCATATATTTT.

This clonotype was found many times. In DNA, the CDR3 is TGTGCCAGCAGTAAACCAGATAATTCACCCCTCCACTTT. Residues: CASSKPDNSPLHF. The chain couples TRBV12-3 or TRBV12-4 to TRBJ1-6; no reliable D call. V lost 5 bases and J 5 bases, leaving 7 bases between the germline ends. The CDR3 has 13 amino acids.

This clonotype was counted at least ten times. The J gene is TRBJ2-5, the V gene TRBV24-1; 8 nucleotides line up with TRBD1. CDR1 and CDR2 (germline): KGHDR, SFDVKD. V gave up 4 bases and J gave up 9 bases; unmatched junction bases: 12. The CDR3 spans 15 residues. The CDR3 bases are TGTGCCACCAGTGACCGGACAGGGATTGGTCTGGCCCAGTACTTC. This gives the protein CATSDRTGIGLAQYF.

This clonotype was observed at least ten times. The chain uses TRBV10-3 and TRBJ1-1; 10 bases align to TRBD1. V gave up 4 bases and J gave up 8 bases; unmatched junction bases: 16. CDR1 and CDR2 from the germline V gene are ENHRY and SYGVKD. This CDR3 has 17 residues. CDR3 protein: CAISASGTGTGAREAFF. For the CDR3, the DNA is TGTGCCATCAGTGCCTCTGGCACCGGGACAGGGGCCAGAGAAGCTTTCTTT.

There are a few counts of this clonotype. The J gene is TRBJ1-3, the V gene TRBV7-2; TRBD1 is a possible D gene (5 bases). Trimming pared 0 bases from V and 4 bases from J, leaving 13 bases between. Germline values: CDR1 SGHTA, CDR2 FQGNSA. The CDR3 runs 16 residues. CDR3 sequence reads: CASSLAGQGAGNTIYF. The CDR3 region has the DNA TGTGCCAGCAGCTTAGCTGGGCAGGGCGCGGGAAACACCATATATTTT.

This clonotype was observed a handful of times. Since a much larger clone is just one base distant, this may be a read error. The V call is TRBV12-3 or TRBV12-4, the J call TRBJ1-5; D possibly corresponds to TRBD1 (5 bases). This CDR3 is built from 16 residues. CDR3: CASSFGAFYSSQPQHF. The CDR3 bases are TGTGCCAGCAGTTTCGGGGCTTTCTATAGCAGTCAGCCCCAGCATTTT.

On this clonotype itself: The junction differs from germline at one of its ends, possibly a read error. The chain links TRBV7-6 to TRBJ1-2; 10 bases are shared with TRBD1. Germline V CDR1 and CDR2: SGHVS, FNYEAQ. The CDR3 is 14 residues long. CDR3 sequence: CVSSGRTGGGGYTF. The CDR3 region has the DNA TGTGTCAGCAGCGGCCGGACAGGGGGAGGTGGCTACACCTTC. Drawing the rest from reference TRBV7-6 and TRBJ1-2, the complete variable domain is GAGVSQSPRYKVTKRGQDVALRCDPISGHVSLYWYRQALGQGPEFLTYFNYEAQQDKSGLPNDRFSAERPEGSISTLTIQRTEQRDSAMYRCVSSGRTGGGGYTFGSGTRLTVV.

This clonotype occurred many times. The rearrangement links TRBV5-1 to TRBJ2-7, with 7 bases fitting TRBD1. The V gene end was trimmed by 4 bases and the J gene end by 6 bases; junction bases not matched to a gene: 7. Germline values: CDR1 SGHRS, CDR2 YFSETQ. The length of the CDR3 is 13 residues. CDR3 amino acids: CASSLDRAGEQYF. In DNA form, the CDR3 reads TGCGCCAGCAGCCTCGACAGGGCTGGCGAGCAGTACTTC. Using reference TRBV5-1 and TRBJ2-7 for the parts outside the CDR3, the full variable domain is KAGVTQTPRYLIKTRGQQVTLSCSPISGHRSVSWYQQTPGQGLQFLFEYFSETQRNKGNFPGRFSGRQFSNSRSEMNVSTLELGDSALYLCASSLDRAGEQYFGPGTRLTVT.

At least ten counts were recorded for this clonotype. This sequence joins TRBV20-1 and TRBJ1-1; D not resolved. The CDR3 loop spans 14 amino acids. Germline lookup yields CDR1 DFQATT and CDR2 SNEGSKA (reference sequence). V was cut by 0 bases and J by 1 base, with 9 bases left in between. CDR3 sequence: CSARDGTWNTEAFF. The CDR3 DNA follows: TGCAGTGCTAGAGATGGAACCTGGAACACTGAAGCTTTCTTT.

This clonotype was detected many times. This chain uses TRBV2 with TRBJ1-2; TRBD1 aligns across 8 bases. The length of the CDR3 is 14 residues. V trimming: 6 bases; J trimming: 3 bases; junction bases outside the gene matches: 6. Germline CDR1 reads SNHLY; CDR2 reads FYNNEI. The CDR3 reads CASRGQEGHYGYTF. CDR3 sequence (DNA): TGTGCCAGCAGGGGACAGGAGGGACACTATGGCTACACCTTC.

This clonotype was observed at least ten times. The chain carries TRBV27 and TRBJ1-1; D uncertain. In germline, CDR1 is MNHEY, CDR2 SMNVEV (reference sequence). The length of the CDR3 is 13 residues. V was clipped by 4 bases and J by 6 bases, with 12 bases between them. The CDR3 nucleotides read TGTGCCAGCAGTTCCGGTCCTAGGTCTGAAGCTTTCTTT. Protein: CASSSGPRSEAFF.

In the case of this clonotype: Since the CDR3 does not end with the conserved phenylalanine or tryptophan, this likely comes from a read error. Here the CDR3 reads CAWTGGRQGYTL. The CDR3 DNA follows: TGTGCCTGGACAGGTGGCAGGCAAGGCTACACCCTC. This rearrangement joins TRBV30 to TRBJ1-2; D unclear. V lost 4 bases to trimming and J lost 8 bases, with 14 bases between them. The CDR3 covers 12 residues. Germline CDR1 reads GTSNPN; CDR2 reads SVGIG (reference sequence).